The next 22 T cell receptor beta chains were all read from a single sample in a study of cytomegalovirus exposure and HLA in healthy donors. Only in-frame clones appear in the TCRdb table, and some are missing; sequencing was by immunoSEQ multiplex PCR. The sample has fewer than 200,000 clones, approximately 86% seen once. What was sequenced was PBMCs. Receptor source: a man aged 30 to 39 in good health and CMV-seropositive.

The chain combines TRBV6-6 with TRBJ1-6; perhaps TRBD1 as D (5 bases). This CDR3 region has 16 residues. Germline CDR1 is MNHNY and CDR2 is SVGAGI (reference sequence). V was shortened by 2 bases and J by 7 bases, with 15 bases between the two germline ends. DNA of the CDR3: TGTGCCAGCAGTTACGGGGCCCCTGCGGGAAATTCACCCCTCCACTTT. Encoded protein: CASSYGAPAGNSPLHF.

The chain couples TRBV9 to TRBJ2-7, with TRBD1 matching 9 bases. This CDR3 has 16 residues. Germline trimming cut 2 bases from V and 4 bases from J; bases unmatched to any gene: 10. The germline CDR1 and CDR2 sequences are SGDLS and YYNGEE. The CDR3 sequence is CASSVDPTGGGYEQYF. The CDR3 DNA is TGTGCCAGCAGCGTTGACCCCACAGGGGGCGGATACGAGCAGTACTTC.

The gene calls are TRBV6-6 and TRBJ2-3; D not resolved. Deletions cut 7 bases from V and 0 bases from J, with 11 bases between. The CDR3 consists of 14 residues. Germline values: CDR1 MNHNY, CDR2 SVGAGI (reference sequence). CDR3 sequence (DNA): TGTGCCAGCATGGGCGGTCCTAGCACAGATACGCAGTATTTT. As protein: CASMGGPSTDTQYF.

This chain connects TRBV6-5 to TRBJ1-1, with D tentatively TRBD1 (5 bases). The V and J ends lost 6 bases and 2 bases respectively, with 13 bases between them. Germline CDR1 reads MNHEY; CDR2 reads SVGAGI. The CDR3 runs to 14 residues. CDR3 protein: CASRRVGDNTEAFF. In DNA form, the CDR3 reads TGTGCCAGCAGGCGGGTGGGGGACAACACTGAAGCTTTCTTT.

This clone was counted a single time. The J gene is TRBJ1-2, the V gene TRBV29-1, with 8 bases lining up with TRBD1. Germline assignment: CDR1 SQVTM and CDR2 ANQGSEA. The CDR3 spans 16 residues. J lost 4 bases, V lost 6 bases, and 16 bases had no gene match. CDR3 in DNA: TGCAGCGTGGCCGGGACAGGAGGGGGAGTGGGCTATGGCTACACCTTC. Its translation: CSVAGTGGGVGYGYTF. The entire variable domain, with the rest obtained from reference TRBV29-1 and TRBJ1-2, is as follows: SAVISQKPSRDICQRGTSLTIQCQVDSQVTMMFWYRQQPGQSLTLIATANQGSEATYESGFVIDKFPISRPNLTFSTLTVSNMSPEDSSIYLCSVAGTGGGVGYGYTFGSGTRLTVV.

The chain uses TRBV6-5 and TRBJ2-2; D tentatively reads TRBD1 or TRBD2 (7 bases each). The CDR3 covers 15 residues. Germline values: CDR1 MNHEY, CDR2 SVGAGI. With 7 bases removed from V and 6 bases from J, the gap between germline ends came to 18 bases. CDR3 residues: CASTPGGGWAGELFF. CDR3 DNA: TGTGCCAGCACCCCAGGGGGAGGGTGGGCCGGGGAGCTGTTTTTT.

The chain uses TRBV5-1 and TRBJ1-2; perhaps TRBD1 as D (6 bases). The V gene lost 0 bases and the J gene lost 4 bases, with 10 bases spanning the gap. This CDR3 contains 14 residues. The V gene's germline CDR1 is SGHRS and CDR2 YFSETQ. The CDR3 coding sequence is TGCGCCAGCAGCTTGGGGACAGACTTCTATGGCTACACCTTC. Translating gives CASSLGTDFYGYTF.

The rearrangement uses TRBV28 and TRBJ1-2, with a possible D match to TRBD1 (5 bases). This CDR3 is 11 amino acids long. V gave up 6 bases and J gave up 8 bases, with 10 bases separating them. Germline loops: CDR1 MDHEN, CDR2 SYDVKM. The CDR3 loop is CASRTDWGYTF. In DNA, the CDR3 is TGTGCCAGCAGGACAGATTGGGGCTACACCTTC.

The chain uses TRBV7-2 and TRBJ2-5; unclear D gene. Trimming pared 4 bases from V and 7 bases from J, leaving 10 bases between. Per the germline V gene, CDR1 is SGHTA and CDR2 is FQGNSA. The CDR3 covers 12 residues. CDR3 in DNA: TGTGCCAGCAGCTCAGACGGGCGGACCCAGTACTTC. Protein sequence: CASSSDGRTQYF.

The CDR3 reads CASSLQRTGESEQYF. CDR3 nucleotide sequence: TGCGCCAGCAGCTTGCAGAGGACAGGGGAGTCCGAGCAGTACTTC. V is TRBV5-1 and J is TRBJ2-7; 9 positions match TRBD1. Germline loops: CDR1 SGHRS, CDR2 YFSETQ. The V and J ends lost 1 base and 6 bases, in that order; junction bases with no gene match: 8. This CDR3 comprises 15 residues.

V and J are TRBV6-5 and TRBJ1-2; TRBD1 matches at 8 bases. V lost 7 bases to trimming and J lost 2 bases; unmatched junction nucleotides: 6. The CDR3 extends over 14 amino acids. Germline CDR1 MNHEY, CDR2 SVGAGI. The CDR3 is CASNSQGGNYGYTF. The CDR3 nucleotides are TGTGCCAGCAATTCACAGGGGGGCAACTATGGCTACACCTTC.

This chain connects TRBV27 to TRBJ2-2; D uncertain. The V gene lost 2 bases and the J gene lost 4 bases, with 8 bases spanning the gap. The CDR3 loop spans 14 amino acids. Germline V lookup: CDR1 MNHEY, CDR2 SMNVEV (reference sequence). The CDR3 is CASSLAAVTGELFF. The CDR3 DNA follows: TGTGCCAGCAGTTTAGCGGCTGTCACCGGGGAGCTGTTTTTT.

J is TRBJ2-3 and V is TRBV29-1, with D possibly being TRBD2 (6 bases). The CDR3 totals 15 residues. Per germline, CDR1 SQVTM and CDR2 ANQGSEA. Trimming left V 3 bases short and J 5 bases short, with 18 bases between. The CDR3 nucleotides are TGCAGCGTTGATAGAGTGGCTAGCGAGGGAGATACGCAGTATTTT. This sequence encodes CSVDRVASEGDTQYF.

The chain employs TRBV4-3 and TRBJ1-2, with TRBD1 matching 7 bases. The CDR3 sequence is 16 residues long. Germline V gene data show CDR1 as LGHNA and CDR2 as YSLEER. The V segment lost 0 bases and the J segment 4 bases; nucleotides outside the gene matches: 8. As DNA, the CDR3 is TGCGCCAGCAGCCAAGAGCAAACTGGGACAGTCTATGGCTACACCTTC. It specifies CASSQEQTGTVYGYTF.

The chain combines TRBV30 with TRBJ2-5; D is unresolved. The CDR3 totals 15 residues. From germline, CDR1 is GTSNPN and CDR2 SVGIG (reference sequence). The V and J ends lost 0 bases and 1 base respectively, with 12 bases between them. DNA of the CDR3: TGTGCCTGGAGTGTTCGGGCCACGGGCCAAGAGACCCAGTACTTC. Protein product: CAWSVRATGQETQYF. Together with reference TRBV30 and TRBJ2-5, the CDR3 gives the full variable domain: SQTIHQWPATLVQPVGSPLSLECTVEGTSNPNLYWYRQAAGRGLQLLFYSVGIGQISSEVPQNLSASRPQDRQFILSSKKLLLSDSGFYLCAWSVRATGQETQYFGPGTRLLVL.

The chain recombines TRBV27 with TRBJ2-2, with TRBD2 as a possible D gene (6 bases). Trimming stripped 5 bases from V and 2 bases from J, with 15 bases between. Germline V gene sequence: CDR1 MNHEY, CDR2 SMNVEV (reference sequence). The CDR3 totals 16 residues. For the CDR3, the DNA is TGTGCCAGCAGTCAGTCCGGGACTCATAACACCGGGGAGCTGTTTTTT. Translating gives CASSQSGTHNTGELFF.

This sequence joins TRBV2 and TRBJ2-7, with D perhaps matching TRBD2 (5 bases). Trimming removed 2 bases at V and 10 bases at J, with 15 bases between. CDR3 size: 13 residues. The germline CDR1 and CDR2 sequences are SNHLY and FYNNEI. The CDR3 is CASSESVEVGQYF. In nucleotides, the CDR3 is TGTGCCAGCAGTGAATCCGTGGAGGTTGGACAGTACTTC. Full variable domain (remainder filled in from reference TRBV2 and TRBJ2-7): EPEVTQTPSHQVTQMGQEVILRCVPISNHLYFYWYRQILGQKVEFLVSFYNNEISEKSEIFDDQFSVERPDGSNFTLKIRSTKLEDSAMYFCASSESVEVGQYFGPGTRLTVT.

The gene calls are TRBV28 and TRBJ2-1; TRBD1 matches at 10 bases. The CDR3 is 14 amino acids. CDR1 is MDHEN and CDR2 is SYDVKM in the germline V gene. V gave up 6 bases and J gave up 8 bases; unmatched junction bases: 7. This chain's CDR3 is CASRTTGGVHEQFF. DNA of the CDR3: TGTGCCAGCAGAACGACAGGGGGCGTACATGAGCAGTTCTTC.

The genes are TRBV9 and TRBJ2-1; no clear D gene. V gave up 0 bases and J gave up 8 bases, with 15 bases separating them. Looked up from germline, CDR1 is SGDLS and CDR2 is YYNGEE. CDR3 length: 15 amino acids. In nucleotides, the CDR3 is TGTGCCAGCAGCGTAGGCCCCCGGGCGAAGGATGAGCAGTTCTTC. Protein: CASSVGPRAKDEQFF.

The J gene is TRBJ2-7, the V gene TRBV7-2; a weak D match, TRBD2 (6 bases). Trimming took off 1 base at V and 10 bases at J, with 11 bases between the two ends. Germline assignment: CDR1 SGHTA and CDR2 FQGNSA. There are 12 residues in the CDR3. This CDR3 reads CASSLGREVQYF. The CDR3, as DNA: TGTGCCAGCAGCTTAGGGCGGGAAGTACAGTACTTC.

The chain combines TRBV5-4 with TRBJ2-3; weak D call: TRBD2 (6 bases). CDR1 is SGHNT and CDR2 is YYREEE in the germline V gene (reference sequence). V lost 0 bases and J 6 bases, leaving 8 bases between the germline ends. There are 13 residues in the CDR3. The CDR3 reads CASSLGGDDTQYF. The CDR3 coding sequence is TGTGCCAGCAGCTTGGGGGGGGATGATACGCAGTATTTT.

This sequence joins TRBV27 and TRBJ2-7; D unresolved. CDR1 is MNHEY, CDR2 SMNVEV, per germline (reference sequence). The ends were cut back, 0 bases at V and 7 bases at J, with 10 bases in the middle. This CDR3 spans 13 amino acids. The CDR3 protein is CASSLSVYGEQYF. Written as DNA, the CDR3 is TGTGCCAGCAGTTTATCCGTCTACGGGGAGCAGTACTTC.